One sample yielded the 5 T cell receptor beta chains listed below, sequenced in a study of shared clonotypes between healthy human individuals. The naive CD8 population came from CD45RO-negative cells selected for CCR7, without terminally differentiated effector memory CD45RA+ cells. Only in-frame clones appear in the TCRdb table, and some are missing; sequencing was by immunoSEQ multiplex PCR. This repertoire shows about 2.1 million clones, about 94% found once; its top ten account for around 1.8%. The specimen was naive CD8+ T cells from PBMCs. The receptors come from a man aged 18-30 years in good health. Some clones in this sample may be carry-over from other donors' samples.

The V gene is TRBV4-1, the J gene TRBJ2-7; 9 nucleotides agree with TRBD1. The CDR3 covers 16 residues. V lost 0 bases to trimming and J lost 0 bases; unmatched junction nucleotides: 3. Germline CDR1 reads MGHRA; CDR2 reads YSYEKL. In DNA form, the CDR3 reads TGCGCCAGCAGCCAAGACGAGACAGGGGGCTCCTACGAGCAGTACTTC. This codes for CASSQDETGGSYEQYF.

This clone was seen once. This rearrangement joins TRBV27 to TRBJ1-4; D may be TRBD1 (6 bases). The CDR3 runs to 14 residues. Germline CDR1 and CDR2: MNHEY and SMNVEV (reference sequence). V was clipped by 6 bases and J by 8 bases, with 16 bases between them. CDR3 residues: CASRRGTAKEKLFF. In nucleotides, the CDR3 is TGTGCCAGCAGAAGGGGGACGGCCAAGGAAAAACTGTTTTTT.

The V and J genes are TRBV27 and TRBJ2-5; D is possibly TRBD2 (5 bases). Germline V gives CDR1 MNHEY, CDR2 SMNVEV (reference sequence). This CDR3 comprises 16 residues. Trimming shortened V by 7 bases and J by 0 bases, and 18 bases separated the two germline ends. The CDR3 reads CASTPSFGEYQETQYF. As DNA, the CDR3 is TGTGCCAGCACGCCGAGCTTTGGGGAGTACCAAGAGACCCAGTACTTC.

The chain joins TRBV7-3 to TRBJ1-1; D might be TRBD1 (6 bases). The CDR3 is made up of 13 amino acids. Looked up from germline, CDR1 is SGHTA and CDR2 is FQGTGA. The V and J ends lost 6 bases and 5 bases respectively, with 13 bases between them. The CDR3 coding sequence is TGTGCCAGCAGACAGGGCCCAGCGACTGAAGCTTTCTTT. Protein: CASRQGPATEAFF.

Remarks on this clone: Other DNA sequences in the same sample also yield this CDR3. The rearrangement uses TRBV4-1 and TRBJ2-7; D may correspond to TRBD1 or TRBD2 (5 bases each). The germline CDR1 and CDR2 sequences are MGHRA and YSYEKL. This CDR3 region has 13 residues. V was clipped by 0 bases and J by 4 bases, with 7 bases between them. The CDR3 protein is CASSQDWGYEQYF. CDR3 DNA: TGCGCCAGCAGCCAAGATTGGGGGTACGAGCAGTACTTC.